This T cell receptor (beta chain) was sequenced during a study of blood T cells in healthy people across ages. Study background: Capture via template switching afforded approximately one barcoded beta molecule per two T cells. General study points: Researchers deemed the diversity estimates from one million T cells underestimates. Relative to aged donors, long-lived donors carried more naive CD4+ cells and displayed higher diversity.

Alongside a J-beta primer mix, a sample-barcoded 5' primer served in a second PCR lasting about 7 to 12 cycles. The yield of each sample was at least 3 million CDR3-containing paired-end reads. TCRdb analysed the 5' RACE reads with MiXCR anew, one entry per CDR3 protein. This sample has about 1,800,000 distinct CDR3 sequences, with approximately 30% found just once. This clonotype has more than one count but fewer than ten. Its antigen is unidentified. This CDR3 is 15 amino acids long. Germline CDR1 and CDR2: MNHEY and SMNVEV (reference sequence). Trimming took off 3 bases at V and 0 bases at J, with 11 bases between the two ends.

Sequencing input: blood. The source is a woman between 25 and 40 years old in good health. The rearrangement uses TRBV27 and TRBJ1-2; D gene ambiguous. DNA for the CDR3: TGTGCCAGCAGTTTTCTGGCAGGCGCTAACTATGGCTACACCTTC. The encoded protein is CASSFLAGANYGYTF.